This entry describes one T cell receptor beta chain. What antigen it recognizes has not been identified. Base-call qualities are not available, and no considerably larger clone is one nucleotide away. The entry originates in a study of T cells in tuberculosis (dated by TCRdb to 2017 to 2018). Regarding the research as a whole: To characterize T cells specific for the mycobacterial lipid antigen glucose monomycolate (GMM), the study used CD1B tetramers together with high-throughput TCR immunosequencing. IGRA-negative adolescents, IGRA-positive adolescents with latent tuberculosis and adults with active tuberculosis, around ten per group, were compared in a South African clinical cohort. What the work shows at the level of the full study, not this receptor alone: Using GEM motif frequencies, a classifier achieved 60% to 70% accuracy, whereas a classifier built on the diverse GMM-specific repertoire got to 87% accuracy (AUROC around 0.89). Clinical samples were selected based on the availability of cryopreserved specimens, with adults included as active tuberculosis cases and adolescents included as controls. The smaller NN-distances in active tuberculosis patients were driven in part by shorter CDR3-alpha lengths, while the difference seen for TCR-beta was not statistically significant. Smaller mean NN-distances to GMM-specific TCRs were observed in active tuberculosis TCR-alpha repertoires than in IGRA-negative controls, suggesting clonal expansion of GMM-specific TCRs.

The CDR3 runs 15 residues from the cysteine to the phenylalanine. Only CDR3 DNA is held: 45 bases, read in frame from base 1. The germline V gene sets CDR1 to SNHLY and CDR2 to FYNNEI. The V and J ends are trimmed by 0 bases and 4 bases, leaving 12 bases between them. At study entry, adolescents were screened for latent tuberculosis infection using a tuberculin skin test and the QuantiFERON-TB GOLD In-Tube IGRA. Immunosequencing was performed on unsorted cryopreserved PBMC, with around 100,000 T cells per clinical donor covered on average. Eleven high schools in the Worcester region of the Western Cape, South Africa, served as enrollment sites for adolescents aged 12 to 18 years. Ten adolescents infected with M. tuberculosis and approximately ten uninfected adolescents were chosen and matched for age and sex. For the adolescents, PBMC were isolated by density centrifugation from freshly drawn heparinized blood and then cryopreserved.

The immunoSEQ multiplex PCR assay was used to generate TCR libraries, with TCR-beta and/or TCR-alpha/delta assays applied to each sample. The amplified TCR libraries were sequenced using the Illumina high-throughput platform. The paper's data handling went like this. Clustering and dimensionality reduction relied on pairwise TCRdist distances among GMM-specific receptors from T cells that were either sorted ex vivo or expanded in vitro. Each clinical repertoire was scored by mean NN-distance, the average TCRdist to the nearest 10% of tetramer-positive reference sequences. GEM TCR motif frequency was calculated as the fraction of unique TCRs that matched known GEM sequences by V/J usage and CDR3 length. Active tuberculosis was classified by linear discriminant analysis with leave-one-out cross-validation, implemented in scikit-learn. Here the immuneACCESS table is served through TCRdb, limited to in-frame sequences with V and J called. Missing clones are a known gap in these copies; in checked studies unresolved V genes cover under half, and the rest lacks a known reason. That table gives V, J and clone size, and the DNA gave D and trimming. The table for this sample lists about 31,000 clones; under 98% of them were counted only once. The ten top clones hold 6.2% of the sample.

This receptor was identified in a donor aged 5 to 30 with latent tuberculosis or without tuberculosis infection. The rearrangement joined TRBV2 to TRBJ1-2; the D segment could be TRBD1, given 6 matching bases. Sequencing was done on a sample of PBMCs. CDR3 reads: CASSEALQGVYGYTF. The DNA reads TGTGCCAGCAGTGAAGCGCTACAGGGTGTCTATGGCTACACCTTC.